The TCR beta chain described here comes from a study of identical twins. Study-wide findings and caveats: Excess sharing between twins was weaker in beta out-of-frame sequences.

About this clonotype itself: What it binds is unknown.

TCRdb re-called the 5' RACE reads with MiXCR, one entry per CDR3 protein. Of more than 600,000 distinct CDR3 sequences listed, approximately 18% are singletons. V dropped 4 bases and J dropped 2; count of bases not matched to a gene: 8. The CDR3 length is 15 residues. CDR1 and CDR2 (germline): SGDLS, YYNGEE. These data were also reused for a study on T cells expressing NK-cell markers. That paper adds: Sequenced donors, eight in total, included seven who were HCMV-seropositive and one who was seronegative. Dominant NKG2C+ clonotypes made up about 1.0-7.0% of CD8+ T cells in roughly 6 donors. Questions lingered over whether expanded NKG2C+ T cell clones were HCMV-specific.

The sequence came from a woman under 30 in good health. The chain uses TRBV9 and TRBJ1-2; TRBD1 matches at 7 bases. Sequences were obtained from PBMCs. The CDR3 reads CASSSRQGVNYGYTF. The CDR3 DNA sequence: TGTGCCAGCAGCTCCCGCCAGGGGGTCAACTATGGCTACACCTTC.